Listed below are T cell receptor beta chains from one sample, sequenced in a study of T cells in Graves' hyperthyroidism and ophthalmopathy. TCRdb fed the multiplex PCR reads into MiXCR, producing one record per CDR3 protein. The repertoire holds roughly 750,000 distinct CDR3 sequences, with about a sixth as singletons. The sequenced material came from blood. The receptors were gathered from a man between 18 and 35 years old with Graves' hyperthyroidism. The CDR3 runs from the conserved cysteine through the conserved F or W. A D gene is named only where the DNA matches it firmly. Expanded clones get a size class; other rows say once, few or many, or leave the size out.

TRBV6-1	TRBJ2-3	few	TRBD2	TGTGCCAGCAGTATGGGAGGGGGGACTAGCGGGAGTGTAGTAGATACGCAGTATTTT	CASSMGGGTSGSVVDTQYF
TRBV28	TRBJ2-2	many	-	TGTGCCAGCAGTTTGAGGGGGGAGCTGTTTTTT	CASSLRGELFF
TRBV11-2	TRBJ2-1	many	-	TGTGCCAGCAGTTCCAGAGGGGGAGGCTCCTACAATGAGCAGTTCTTC	CASSSRGGGSYNEQFF
TRBV24-1	TRBJ2-2	few	-	TGTGCCACCAGTGATAACACCGGGGAGCTGTTTTTT	CATSDNTGELFF
TRBV20-1	TRBJ2-3	few	TRBD2	TGCAGTGCTAGAGCCCAGAGCGGGAGAACCGTAGATACGCAGTATTTT	CSARAQSGRTVDTQYF
TRBV28	TRBJ1-1	many	-	TGTGCCAGCAGTTTGGCGGACAAAGCTTTCTTT	CASSLADKAFF
TRBV12-3/TRBV12-4	TRBJ2-1	many	-	TGTGCCAGCAGTTTGTTTGGGGGCTACAATGAGCAGTTCTTC	CASSLFGGYNEQFF
TRBV28	TRBJ2-1	many	TRBD2	TGTGCCAGCACCCTGGGGGGGGTGGGCAACAATGAGCAGTTCTTC	CASTLGGVGNNEQFF
TRBV7-9	TRBJ2-1	-	-	TGTGCCAGCAGCTTAACCAGTAAGCGGTACAATGAGCAGTTCTTC	CASSLTSKRYNEQFF
TRBV6-1	TRBJ2-1	many	TRBD2	TGTGCCAGCAGTCCCCCCCCGGGACTAGCGGGAGGGCCGGTTGAGCAGTTCTTC	CASSPPPGLAGGPVEQFF
TRBV6-1	TRBJ2-5	few	-	TGTGCCAGCAGTCACACCCCGGAGCGGCAAGAGACCCAGTACTTC	CASSHTPERQETQYF
TRBV6-1	TRBJ2-7	-	-	TGTGCCAGCAGTGAAGTCCGCATGGGGCAGTACTTC	CASSEVRMGQYF
TRBV6-1	TRBJ2-7	few	-	TGTGCCAGCCGGCTACCAGGGACCTACGAGCAGTACTTC	CASRLPGTYEQYF
TRBV10-3	TRBJ2-1	many	-	TGTGCCATCAAGGCAGGGACCTCCTACAATGAGCAGTTCTTC	CAIKAGTSYNEQFF
TRBV28	TRBJ1-2	few	-	TGTGCCAGCAGTTTATTTGGACGGACTAAACCGACCTTC	CASSLFGRTKPTF